These T cell receptor beta chains were read from a single sample in a study of radiotherapy plus CTLA-4 blockade in lung cancer. Generated by immunoSEQ multiplex PCR, the TCRdb table keeps only in-frame clones and is missing some. This table holds fewer than 100,000 clones, about 79% found once. Sequencing was performed on peripheral blood, taken from a patient treated with radiotherapy plus ipilimumab. These receptors originate from a human donor with non-small cell lung cancer whose response to radiotherapy plus ipilimumab could not be evaluated. Some clones in this sample may be carry-over from other donors' samples. Each CDR3 is given without its conserved first and last residue. Each record gives: D gene, clone size, CDR3 length, J gene, V gene, CDR3 protein. D genes are given only for firm matches. The listing skips clone size in some rows; elsewhere it reads once, few, many or a size class.

>.|.|13|TRBJ1-1|TRBV18
ASSPRQGRDTEAF
>TRBD1|.|14|TRBJ1-2|TRBV11-1
ASRSGRGQGLYGYT
>.|.|11|TRBJ1-2|TRBV6-5
ASSDSGDYGYT
>.|.|11|TRBJ2-7|TRBV25-1
ASSEFPLWEQY
>TRBD2|once|14|TRBJ2-3|TRBV9
ASSATLAGHTDTQY
>TRBD1|.|13|TRBJ2-7|TRBV7-9
ASSLRDRGTYEQY
>TRBD2|.|13|TRBJ2-7|TRBV2
AITRTSGGVYEQY
>.|.|12|TRBJ1-3|TRBV15
ATSRERTGNTIY
>TRBD1|.|15|TRBJ2-3|TRBV28
ASTLRTGIGERDTQY
>TRBD2|.|12|TRBJ2-3|TRBV5-1
ASSPGLAGDTQY
>TRBD2|.|11|TRBJ2-5|TRBV28
AARGGLRETQY
>.|.|14|TRBJ2-1|TRBV6-1
ASSEGFGEGYNEQF
>TRBD2|.|11|TRBJ2-5|TRBV29-1
SGEGGAQETQY
>TRBD1|.|14|TRBJ1-2|TRBV19
ASSPQKTGAGSGYT
>.|.|12|TRBJ1-5|TRBV6-5
ASSYRAGNQPQH
>.|.|16|TRBJ1-6|TRBV18
ASSPSAGAGVEDSPLH
>.|.|12|TRBJ1-4|TRBV18
ASSPGISNEKLF
>TRBD1|.|13|TRBJ2-3|TRBV5-1
ASSWTGVGADTQY
>.|.|11|TRBJ1-1|TRBV29-1
SVSEGPSTEAF
>TRBD2|.|13|TRBJ2-3|TRBV19
AIAPISGGRDTQY
>TRBD2|.|13|TRBJ2-1|TRBV28
ASRPTSGAYNEQF
>TRBD1|.|12|TRBJ1-6|TRBV6-1
ASSETGHPSPLH
>.|once|13|TRBJ2-3|TRBV7-9
ASSLRSRDTDTQY
>.|.|12|TRBJ2-2|TRBV6-5
ASSPDRNTGELF
>TRBD1|.|14|TRBJ2-5|TRBV9
ASSVWAGTGEETQY
>TRBD2|.|11|TRBJ2-7|TRBV5-6
ASSLFSGDEQY
>.|.|12|TRBJ1-1|TRBV29-1
SVVSGQGSTEAF
>.|.|12|.|TRBV5-1
ASSLETGYYEQY
>.|.|11|TRBJ2-1|TRBV28
ASTTSAGNEQF
>TRBD1|.|13|TRBJ1-4|TRBV7-9
ASSTGQGTNEKLF
>TRBD1|.|11|TRBJ2-7|TRBV7-9
ASSPQTGAEQY
>.|once|7|TRBJ1-6|TRBV2
KKESPLH
>.|.|12|TRBJ1-5|TRBV11-2
ASGLQGGNQPQH
>TRBD1|.|13|TRBJ1-4|TRBV29-1
SVTGGLRSNEKLF
>.|.|13|TRBJ1-4|TRBV27
ASSSGQTVNEKLF
>.|.|12|TRBJ2-1|TRBV7-2
ASSFTHPVAEQF
>.|.|14|TRBJ1-2|TRBV9
ASSVAGGAANYGYT
>.|.|11|TRBJ1-1|TRBV6-6
ASSYLRGTEAF
>.|.|14|TRBJ2-7|TRBV7-6
ASSITSGTVGGEQY
>TRBD2|.|15|TRBJ2-3|TRBV28
ASSSSTSGGGTDTQY
>.|.|13|TRBJ1-5|TRBV4-3
ASSQDIYSNQPQH
>TRBD2|.|10|TRBJ2-5|TRBV5-4
ASRGLEETQY
>TRBD2|.|15|TRBJ2-3|TRBV11-2
ASSPGASGRLADTQY
>TRBD1|.|11|TRBJ2-3|TRBV11-2
ASRRQGWDTQY